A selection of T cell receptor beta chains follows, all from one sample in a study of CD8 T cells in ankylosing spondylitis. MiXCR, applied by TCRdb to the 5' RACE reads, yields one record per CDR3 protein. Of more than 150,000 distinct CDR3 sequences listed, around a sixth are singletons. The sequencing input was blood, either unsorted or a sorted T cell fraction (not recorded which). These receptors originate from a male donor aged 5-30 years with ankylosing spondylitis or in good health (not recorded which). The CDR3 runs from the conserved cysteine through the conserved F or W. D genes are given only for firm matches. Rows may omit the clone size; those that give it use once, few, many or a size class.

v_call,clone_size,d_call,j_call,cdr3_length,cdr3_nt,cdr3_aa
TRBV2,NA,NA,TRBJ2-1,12,TGTGCCAGCAGTGAGGGGGGCAATGAGCAGTTCTTC,CASSEGGNEQFF
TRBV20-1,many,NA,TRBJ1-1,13,TGCAGTGCCCCCCAGGGGAAGAACACTGAAGCTTTCTTT,CSAPQGKNTEAFF
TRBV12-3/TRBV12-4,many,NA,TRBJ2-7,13,TGTGCCAGCAGCCCCCAACAGGGTCACGAGCAGTACTTC,CASSPQQGHEQYF
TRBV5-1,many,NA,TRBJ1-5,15,TGCGCCAGCAGCATAGATCCACGGGTCGATCAGCCCCAGCATTTT,CASSIDPRVDQPQHF
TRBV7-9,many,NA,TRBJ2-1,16,TGTGCCAGCAGCTTAGATTCCTTTGGGGGCTACAATGAGCAGTTCTTC,CASSLDSFGGYNEQFF
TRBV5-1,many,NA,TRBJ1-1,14,TGCGCCAGCAGCTTGGGTGAGGGACCCACTGAAGCTTTCTTT,CASSLGEGPTEAFF
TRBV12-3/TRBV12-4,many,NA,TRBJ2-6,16,TGTGCCAGCAGACGTCCAGAGGTGGCTGGGGCCAACGTCCTGACTTTC,CASRRPEVAGANVLTF
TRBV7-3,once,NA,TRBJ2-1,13,TGTGCCAGCAGCCTAGGTCAGGAAAATGAGCAGTTCTTC,CASSLGQENEQFF
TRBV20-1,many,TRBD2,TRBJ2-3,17,TGCAGTGCTAGAGATCTTGGGGGACTAGCAGCCACAGATACGCAGTATTTT,CSARDLGGLAATDTQYF
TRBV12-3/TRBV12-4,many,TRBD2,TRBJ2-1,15,TGTGCCAGCAGCTTGGGACTAGCGTCCGGCTATGAGCAGTTCTTC,CASSLGLASGYEQFF
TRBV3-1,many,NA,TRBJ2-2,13,TGTGCCAGCAGCCGTATAAACAGCGGGGAGCTGTTTTTT,CASSRINSGELFF
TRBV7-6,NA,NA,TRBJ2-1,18,TGTGCCAGCAGCTTTCGAGGGACCCCCTCTTACTCCTACAATGAGCAGTTCTTC,CASSFRGTPSYSYNEQFF
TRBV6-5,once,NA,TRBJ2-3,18,TGTGCCAGCAGTGACAGACCCCGCTCAGTCAGGAACACAGATACGCAGTATTTT,CASSDRPRSVRNTDTQYF
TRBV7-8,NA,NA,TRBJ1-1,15,TGTGCCAGCAGCATAACCGGGACATCGGTCACTGAAGCTTTCTTT,CASSITGTSVTEAFF
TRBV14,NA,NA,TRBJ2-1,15,TGTGCCAGCAGCTCTCCCGGGACTTATTACAATGAGCAGTTCTTC,CASSSPGTYYNEQFF
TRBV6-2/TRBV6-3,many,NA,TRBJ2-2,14,TGTGCCAGCAGTTACGGCAGCTACACCGGGGAGCTGTTTTTT,CASSYGSYTGELFF
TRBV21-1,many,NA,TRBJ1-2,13,TGTGCCAGCAGCAAAGCAGGGCCTTATGGCTACACCTTC,CASSKAGPYGYTF
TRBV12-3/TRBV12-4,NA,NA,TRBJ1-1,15,TGTGCCAGCAGTCTCAATGGGGGCTCCACGACTGAAGCTTTCTTT,CASSLNGGSTTEAFF
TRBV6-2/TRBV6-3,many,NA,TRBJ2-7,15,NA,CASSSSGQAAEEQYF
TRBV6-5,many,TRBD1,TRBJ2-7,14,TGTGCCAGCATCCAGGACAGGGCCCCCTACGAGCAGTACTTC,CASIQDRAPYEQYF
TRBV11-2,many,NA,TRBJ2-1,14,TGTGCCAGCAGCCCACCGAGGCCTTACAATGAGCAGTTCTTC,CASSPPRPYNEQFF
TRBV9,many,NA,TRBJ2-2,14,TGTGCCAGCAGCGTTGTAGTGGGCACCGGGGAGCTGTTTTTT,CASSVVVGTGELFF
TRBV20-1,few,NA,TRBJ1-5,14,TGCAGTGCTAGGAGACCGGGCAGCAATCAGCCCCAGCATTTT,CSARRPGSNQPQHF
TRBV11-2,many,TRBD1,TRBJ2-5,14,TGTGCCAGCAGCTTAGGACAGGGGCGGGAGACCCAGTACTTC,CASSLGQGRETQYF
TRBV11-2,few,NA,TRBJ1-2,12,TGTGCCAGCGCAGGGTCGGGCTATGGCTACACCTTC,CASAGSGYGYTF
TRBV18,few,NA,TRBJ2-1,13,TGTGCCAGCTCACGGGACACTTACAATGAGCAGTTCTTC,CASSRDTYNEQFF
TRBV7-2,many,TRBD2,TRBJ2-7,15,TGTGCCAGCAGCTCATCCCCGGGAGGGATTTACGAGCAGTACTTC,CASSSSPGGIYEQYF